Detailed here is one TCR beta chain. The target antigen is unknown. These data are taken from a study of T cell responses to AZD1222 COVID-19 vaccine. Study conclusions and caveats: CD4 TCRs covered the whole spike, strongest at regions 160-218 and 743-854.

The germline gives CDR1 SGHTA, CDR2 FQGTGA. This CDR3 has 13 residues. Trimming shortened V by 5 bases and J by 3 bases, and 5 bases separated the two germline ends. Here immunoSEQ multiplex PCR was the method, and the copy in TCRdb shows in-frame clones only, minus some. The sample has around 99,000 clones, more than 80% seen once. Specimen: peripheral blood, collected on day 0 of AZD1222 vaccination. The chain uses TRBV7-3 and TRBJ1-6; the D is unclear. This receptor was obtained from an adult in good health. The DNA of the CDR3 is TGTGCCAGCAGCCCCGACTATAATTCACCCCTCCACTTT. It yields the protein CASSPDYNSPLHF.